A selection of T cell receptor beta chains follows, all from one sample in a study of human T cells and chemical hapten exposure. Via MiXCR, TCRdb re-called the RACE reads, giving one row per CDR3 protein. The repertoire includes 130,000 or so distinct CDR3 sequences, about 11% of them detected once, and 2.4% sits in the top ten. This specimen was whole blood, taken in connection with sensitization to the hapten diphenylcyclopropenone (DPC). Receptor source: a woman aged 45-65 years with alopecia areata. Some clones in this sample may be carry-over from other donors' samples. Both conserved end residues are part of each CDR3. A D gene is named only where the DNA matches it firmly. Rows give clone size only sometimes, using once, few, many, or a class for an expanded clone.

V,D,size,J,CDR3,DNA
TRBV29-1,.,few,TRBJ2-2,CSVMDTGELFF,TGCAGCGTCATGGACACCGGGGAGCTGTTTTTT
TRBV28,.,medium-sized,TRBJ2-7,CASSRGYYEQYF,TGTGCCAGCAGTCGGGGTTACTACGAGCAGTACTTC
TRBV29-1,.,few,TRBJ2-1,CSVEMGNEQFF,TGCAGCGTTGAAATGGGTAATGAGCAGTTCTTC
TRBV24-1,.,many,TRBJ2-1,CATSGAIRNEQFF,TGTGCCACCAGTGGGGCGATCCGCAATGAGCAGTTCTTC
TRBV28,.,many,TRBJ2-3,CASSLVVQGRSDTQYF,TGTGCCAGCAGTTTAGTGGTTCAGGGGAGGTCAGATACGCAGTATTTT
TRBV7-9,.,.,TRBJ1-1,CASSEARDTEAFF,TGTGCCAGCAGCGAGGCCCGCGACACTGAAGCTTTCTTT
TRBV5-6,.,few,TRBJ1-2,CASSLKGPGYTF,TGTGCCAGCAGCTTAAAGGGGCCTGGCTACACCTTC
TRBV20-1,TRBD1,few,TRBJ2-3,CSATGALLSTDTQYF,TGCAGTGCGACAGGGGCGCTACTCAGCACAGATACGCAGTATTTT
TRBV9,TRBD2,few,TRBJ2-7,CASSPREANAYEQYF,TGTGCCAGCAGCCCCCGGGAGGCCAACGCCTACGAGCAGTACTTC
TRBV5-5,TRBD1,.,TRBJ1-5,CASSFYQDRAGQPQHF,TGTGCCAGCAGCTTTTACCAGGACAGGGCCGGTCAGCCCCAGCATTTT
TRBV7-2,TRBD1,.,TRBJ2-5,CASSPWAGQGAETQYF,TGTGCCAGCAGCCCATGGGCGGGCCAGGGGGCAGAGACCCAGTACTTC
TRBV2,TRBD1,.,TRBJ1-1,CASSPDRVNTEAFF,TGTGCCAGCAGTCCGGACAGGGTGAACACTGAAGCTTTCTTT
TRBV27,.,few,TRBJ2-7,CASKPALSSYEQYF,TGTGCCAGCAAACCAGCCCTTAGCTCCTACGAGCAGTACTTC
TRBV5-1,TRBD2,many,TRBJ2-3,CASSLEGLAGVDTQYF,TGCGCCAGCAGCTTGGAGGGACTAGCGGGAGTCGATACGCAGTATTTT
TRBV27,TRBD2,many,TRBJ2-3,CASSPRREVPDTQYF,TGTGCCAGCAGTCCCCGTCGGGAGGTCCCAGATACGCAGTATTTT
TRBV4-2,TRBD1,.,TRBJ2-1,CASSRDRVEEQFF,TGTGCCAGCAGCCGGGACAGGGTGGAGGAGCAGTTCTTC
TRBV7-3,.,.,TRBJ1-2,CASSLMGGHYGYTF,TGTGCCAGCAGCTTAATGGGGGGACACTATGGCTACACCTTC
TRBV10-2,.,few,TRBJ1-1,CASSNRDWVNTEAFF,TGCGCCAGCAGTAACAGGGACTGGGTGAACACTGAAGCTTTCTTT
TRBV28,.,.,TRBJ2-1,CASSSLPGYNEQFF,TGTGCCAGCAGTTCCCTGCCGGGGTACAATGAGCAGTTCTTC
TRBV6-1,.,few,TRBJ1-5,CASSEVLSQPQHF,TGTGCCAGCAGTGAAGTTCTGAGTCAGCCCCAGCATTTT
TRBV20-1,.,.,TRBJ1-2,CSANSLTVIYGYTF,TGCAGTGCGAACTCCCTGACAGTGATCTATGGCTACACCTTC
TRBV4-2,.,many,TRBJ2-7,CASSQETAYEQYF,TGTGCCAGCAGCCAAGAGACCGCCTACGAGCAGTACTTC
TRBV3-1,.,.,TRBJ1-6,CASSQDSWDSPLHF,TGTGCCAGCAGCCAAGATTCTTGGGATTCACCCCTCCACTTT
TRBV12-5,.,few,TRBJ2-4,CASGLTGLAKNIQYF,TGTGCTAGTGGTTTAACAGGACTAGCCAAAAACATTCAGTACTTC
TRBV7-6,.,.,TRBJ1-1,CASSSPRDTEAFF,TGTGCCAGCAGCTCGCCCCGTGACACTGAAGCTTTCTTT
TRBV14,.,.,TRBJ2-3,CASSHFGGGSTDTQYF,TGTGCCAGCAGCCATTTCGGTGGTGGTTCGACAGATACGCAGTATTTT
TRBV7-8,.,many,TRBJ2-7,CASSLVGGPYEQYF,TGTGCCAGCAGCTTAGTCGGCGGGCCTTACGAGCAGTACTTC
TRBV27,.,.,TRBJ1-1,CASSFRLGGTEAFF,TGTGCCAGCAGTTTCAGGCTGGGAGGCACTGAAGCTTTCTTT
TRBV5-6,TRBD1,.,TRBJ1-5,CASRKQGELQPQHF,TGTGCCAGCAGAAAACAGGGGGAACTTCAGCCCCAGCATTTT
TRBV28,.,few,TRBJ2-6,CASSYPGAGANVLTF,TGTGCCAGCAGTTACCCGGGGGCTGGGGCCAACGTCCTGACTTTC
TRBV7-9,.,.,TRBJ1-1,CASSSRAFNLAEAFF,TGTGCCAGCAGCTCGCGGGCGTTCAATTTAGCTGAAGCTTTCTTT
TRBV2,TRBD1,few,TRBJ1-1,CASSEILQGYTEAFF,TGTGCCAGCAGTGAAATACTACAGGGGTACACTGAAGCTTTCTTT
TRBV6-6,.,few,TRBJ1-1,CASSYSGGDTEAFF,TGTGCCAGCAGTTACTCGGGTGGCGACACTGAAGCTTTCTTT
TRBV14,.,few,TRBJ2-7,CASSQGGAYYEQYF,TGTGCCAGCAGCCAAGGGGGAGCTTACTACGAGCAGTACTTC
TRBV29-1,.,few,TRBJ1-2,CSVGSRFGEGYTF,TGCAGCGTTGGATCACGTTTCGGTGAAGGCTACACCTTC
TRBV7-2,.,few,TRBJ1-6,CASSGSSYNSPLHF,TGTGCCAGCAGCGGGAGCTCCTATAATTCACCCCTCCACTTT
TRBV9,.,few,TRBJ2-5,CATVQETQYF,TGTGCCACAGTACAAGAGACCCAGTACTTC
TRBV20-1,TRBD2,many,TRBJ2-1,CSASGTSGRVSEQFF,TGCAGTGCTAGTGGGACTAGCGGGAGGGTCAGTGAGCAGTTCTTC
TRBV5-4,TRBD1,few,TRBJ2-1,CASSLTGGDEQFF,TGTGCCAGCAGCTTGACAGGGGGCGATGAGCAGTTCTTC
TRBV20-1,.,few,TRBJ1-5,CSARDQNWGTKQPQHF,TGCAGTGCTAGAGATCAAAACTGGGGAACGAAGCAGCCCCAGCATTTT
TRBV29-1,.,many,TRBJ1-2,CSVEHFNYGYTF,TGCAGCGTTGAACATTTCAACTATGGCTACACCTTC
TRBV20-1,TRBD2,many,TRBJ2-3,CSAKLAGVTSTDTQYF,TGCAGTGCTAAACTAGCGGGGGTTACTAGCACAGATACGCAGTATTTT
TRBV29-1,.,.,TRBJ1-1,CSVGGTGEAFF,TGCAGCGTTGGGGGTACCGGTGAAGCTTTCTTT
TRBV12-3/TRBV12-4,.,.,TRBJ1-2,CASSSPGETNYGYTF,TGTGCCAGCAGTTCCCCGGGAGAGACAAACTATGGCTACACCTTC
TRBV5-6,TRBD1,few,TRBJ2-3,CASSLSKTGTDTQYF,TGTGCCAGCAGCTTATCCAAGACAGGGACAGATACGCAGTATTTT
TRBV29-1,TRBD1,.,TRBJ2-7,CSVEPGTGIFGEQYF,TGCAGCGTTGAGCCCGGGACAGGGATCTTTGGGGAGCAGTACTTC
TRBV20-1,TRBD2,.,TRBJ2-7,CSARDGSSGSYEQYF,TGCAGTGCTAGAGATGGGTCTAGCGGGAGTTACGAGCAGTACTTC
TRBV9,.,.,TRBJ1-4,CASSVSGATNEKLFF,TGTGCCAGCAGCGTATCAGGGGCAACTAATGAAAAACTGTTTTTT
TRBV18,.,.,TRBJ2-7,CASSPGRGFDEQYF,TGTGCCAGCTCACCAGGTAGGGGTTTCGACGAGCAGTACTTC
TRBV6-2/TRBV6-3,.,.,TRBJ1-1,CASSYSLREAFF,TGTGCCAGCAGTTACAGTCTGCGGGAAGCTTTCTTT
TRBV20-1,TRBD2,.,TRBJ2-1,CSARDTSGHTEQFF,TGCAGTGCTAGAGATACTAGCGGCCACACCGAGCAGTTCTTC